This entry is about one T cell receptor (beta chain). The same CDR3 can be traced to other DNA sequences in this sample. The sample comes from a study of blood T cell repertoires in COVID-19. At the level of the study: Acute-phase and convalescent COVID-19 samples originated in the United States, Italy and Spain.

Each participant's cohort was designated according to participant-reported clinical history. The CDR3 has 14 residues. Germline V gene lookup returns CDR1 MDHEN and CDR2 SYDVKM. V was pared by 5 bases and J by 0 bases, with 4 bases of the junction left unmatched. Using immunoSEQ multiplex PCR, the repertoire was profiled, and TCRdb retains in-frame clones only, with some absent. Of roughly 180,000 clones listed, approximately 85% are singletons. The sequencing sample was made of PBMCs or T cells enriched from blood (not recorded which). The chain links TRBV28 to TRBJ2-7; 7 bases match TRBD1. The receptor was isolated from a man aged 35 to 55 who had recovered from COVID-19. The CDR3, as DNA: TGTGCCAGCAGTGGGGACAGCTTCTCCTACGAGCAGTACTTC. The encoded protein is CASSGDSFSYEQYF. Together with reference TRBV28 and TRBJ2-7, the CDR3 gives the full variable domain: DVKVTQSSRYLVKRTGEKVFLECVQDMDHENMFWYRQDPGLGLRLIYFSYDVKMKEKGDIPEGYSVSREKKERFSLILESASTNQTSMYLCASSGDSFSYEQYFGPGTRLTVT.